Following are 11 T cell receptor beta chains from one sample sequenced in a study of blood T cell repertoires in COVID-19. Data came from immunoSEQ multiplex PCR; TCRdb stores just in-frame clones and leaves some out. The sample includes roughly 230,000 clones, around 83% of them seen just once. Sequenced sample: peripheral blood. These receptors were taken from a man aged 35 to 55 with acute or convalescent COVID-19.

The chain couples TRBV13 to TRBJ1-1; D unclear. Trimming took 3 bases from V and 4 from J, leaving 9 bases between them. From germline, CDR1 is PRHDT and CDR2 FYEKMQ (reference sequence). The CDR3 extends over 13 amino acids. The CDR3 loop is CASSFSITTEAFF. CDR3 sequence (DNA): TGTGCCAGCAGCTTTAGTATTACCACTGAAGCTTTCTTT.

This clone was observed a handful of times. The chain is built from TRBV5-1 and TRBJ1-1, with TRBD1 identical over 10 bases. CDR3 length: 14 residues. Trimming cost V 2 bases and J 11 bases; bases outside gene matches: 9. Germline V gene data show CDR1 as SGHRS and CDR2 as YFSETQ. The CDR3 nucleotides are TGCGCCAGCAGCTTAGCAGGACAGGGGGAATCGGCTTTCTTT. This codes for CASSLAGQGESAFF.

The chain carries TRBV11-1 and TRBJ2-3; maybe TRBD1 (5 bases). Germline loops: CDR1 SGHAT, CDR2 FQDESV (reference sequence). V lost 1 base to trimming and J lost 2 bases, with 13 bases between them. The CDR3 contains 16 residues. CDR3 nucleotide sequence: TGTGCCAGCAGCTTAGTGGGTGGGGCCCCCACAGATACGCAGTATTTT. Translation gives CASSLVGGAPTDTQYF.

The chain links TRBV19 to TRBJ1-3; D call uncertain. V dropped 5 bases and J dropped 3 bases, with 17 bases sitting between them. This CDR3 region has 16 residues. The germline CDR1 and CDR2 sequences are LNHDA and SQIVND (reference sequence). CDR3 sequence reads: CASSVPDGRIGNTIYF. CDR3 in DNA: TGTGCCAGTAGTGTCCCGGACGGGAGAATTGGAAACACCATATATTTT.

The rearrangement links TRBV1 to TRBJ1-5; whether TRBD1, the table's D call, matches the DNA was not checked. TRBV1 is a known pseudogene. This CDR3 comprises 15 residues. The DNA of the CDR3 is TGCACCAGCAGCCAAGCGGACAGGGGGTATCAGCCCCAGCATTTT. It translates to CTSSQADRGYQPQHF.

In DNA form, the CDR3 reads TGTGCCAGCAGTGGAACAGGGGGGGGAGAAGCTTTCTTT. It encodes CASSGTGGGEAFF. The V and J genes are TRBV2 and TRBJ1-1; 8 positions match TRBD1. The CDR3 length is 13 residues. The germline V gene encodes CDR1 SNHLY and CDR2 FYNNEI. V lost 4 bases to trimming and J lost 8 bases; unmatched junction nucleotides: 6.

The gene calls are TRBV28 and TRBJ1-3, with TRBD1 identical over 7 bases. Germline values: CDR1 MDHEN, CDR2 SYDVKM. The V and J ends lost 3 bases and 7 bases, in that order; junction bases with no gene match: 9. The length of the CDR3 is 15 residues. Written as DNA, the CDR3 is TGTGCCAGCAGTTTGGCTAAGACAGGGCTGAACACCATATATTTT. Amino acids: CASSLAKTGLNTIYF.

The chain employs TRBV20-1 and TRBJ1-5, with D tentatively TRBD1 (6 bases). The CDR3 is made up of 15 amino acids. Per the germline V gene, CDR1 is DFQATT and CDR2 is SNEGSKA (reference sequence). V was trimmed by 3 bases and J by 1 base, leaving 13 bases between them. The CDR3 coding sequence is TGCAGTGCTAGTGACTGGGGGCTCAGCAATCAGCCCCAGCATTTT. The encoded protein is CSASDWGLSNQPQHF.

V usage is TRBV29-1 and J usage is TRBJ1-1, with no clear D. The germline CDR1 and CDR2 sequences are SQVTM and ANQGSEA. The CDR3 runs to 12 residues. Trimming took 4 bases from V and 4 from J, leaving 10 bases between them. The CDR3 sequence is CSVGKGVTEAFF. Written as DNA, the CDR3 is TGCAGCGTTGGCAAGGGAGTCACTGAAGCTTTCTTT.

The chain's CDR3 is CASNRDKDIQYF. In DNA form, the CDR3 reads TGTGCCAGTAACCGGGACAAGGACATTCAGTACTTC. The rearrangement links TRBV19 to TRBJ2-4, with D possibly TRBD1 on 6 matching bases. V lost 7 bases and J lost 8, with 12 bases in between. Germline V lookup: CDR1 LNHDA, CDR2 SQIVND (reference sequence). This CDR3 has 12 amino acids.

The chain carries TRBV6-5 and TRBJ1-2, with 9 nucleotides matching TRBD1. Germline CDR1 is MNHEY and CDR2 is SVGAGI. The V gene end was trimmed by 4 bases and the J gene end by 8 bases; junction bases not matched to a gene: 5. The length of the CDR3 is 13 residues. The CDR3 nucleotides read TGTGCCAGCAGTTCACAGGGGGCAGGGGGCTACACCTTC. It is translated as CASSSQGAGGYTF.